These 32 T cell receptor beta chains came from one sample sequenced in a study of human T cells and chemical hapten exposure. TCRdb reprocessed the RACE reads via MiXCR and lists one record per CDR3 protein. The sample lists about 120,000 distinct CDR3 sequences; approximately 13% were seen once. Sample time point: pre-sensitization, week 0. The treatment is: therapeutic diphenylcyclopropenone sensitization with weekly scalp DPC. This material consisted of whole blood, taken in connection with sensitization to the hapten diphenylcyclopropenone (DPC). The receptors shown here come from a woman under 30 with alopecia areata. Some clones in this sample may be carry-over from other donors' samples.

A note on this clonotype: A much larger clone sits a single nucleotide away, making a read error possible. This chain connects TRBV14 to TRBJ2-6; 7 nucleotides agree with TRBD1. The junction had 8 bases not matched to a gene; V was cut back by 3 bases and J by 0 bases. Germline V gene data show CDR1 as SGHDN and CDR2 as FVKESK. The CDR3 contains 18 residues. CDR3 nucleotide sequence: TGTGCCAGCAGCCAGGCCACAGGGGTCGACTCTGGGGCCAACGTCCTGACTTTC. This gives the protein CASSQATGVDSGANVLTF.

In its sample, this clonotype was seen a few times. The chain employs TRBV9 and TRBJ2-6; D is undetermined. V was clipped by 4 bases and J by 4 bases, with 15 bases between them. This CDR3 has 16 residues. From germline, CDR1 is SGDLS and CDR2 YYNGEE. The CDR3 DNA sequence: TGTGCCAGCAGCAGGGCCGGTATGAGAGGGGCCAACGTCCTGACTTTC. It encodes CASSRAGMRGANVLTF.

This clonotype has just a few counts. V and J are TRBV20-1 and TRBJ2-5, with 14 bases aligning to TRBD2. Trimming at V came to 4 bases and at J to 5 bases, leaving 6 bases not matched to a gene. The CDR3 runs to 15 residues. CDR1 DFQATT and CDR2 SNEGSKA come from the germline V gene (reference sequence). CDR3 region: CSATRLAGGQETQYF. As DNA, the CDR3 is TGCAGTGCTACCCGACTAGCGGGGGGGCAGGAGACCCAGTACTTC.

This clonotype was observed once. The chain couples TRBV7-6 to TRBJ2-7, with D uncertain. The V end was cut by 5 bases, the J end by 4 bases, with 15 bases between. CDR1 and CDR2 from the germline V gene are SGHVS and FNYEAQ. The CDR3 loop spans 14 amino acids. Here the CDR3 reads CASSPTQVLYEQYF. Written as DNA, the CDR3 is TGTGCCAGCAGCCCTACCCAGGTTTTGTACGAGCAGTACTTC.

This clonotype was found many times. V usage is TRBV10-3 and J usage is TRBJ2-7; the D gene could be TRBD1 or TRBD2 (5 bases each). The V and J ends lost 9 bases and 6 bases respectively, with 30 bases between them. This CDR3 has 17 amino acids. CDR1 is ENHRY, CDR2 SYGVKD, per germline. The CDR3 loop is CAIGERGSHRSLGEQYF. The DNA for the CDR3 is TGTGCCATTGGGGAGAGGGGAAGTCACAGGTCCCTTGGCGAGCAGTACTTC.

The rearrangement links TRBV2 to TRBJ2-2; the D call may be TRBD1 or TRBD2 (5 bases each). The germline V gene encodes CDR1 SNHLY and CDR2 FYNNEI. Trimming took off 6 bases at V and 3 bases at J, with 14 bases between the two ends. CDR3 length: 15 residues. The CDR3 nucleotides read TGTGCCAGCAGGCTGCAATGGGACGACACCGGGGAGCTGTTTTTT. Its translation: CASRLQWDDTGELFF.

The chain has TRBV5-1 and TRBJ2-3; D remains ambiguous. The CDR3 totals 14 residues. CDR1 and CDR2 (germline): SGHRS, YFSETQ. The V gene lost 2 bases and the J gene lost 1 base, with 8 bases spanning the gap. CDR3 residues: CASSLVTGTDTQYF. In nucleotides, the CDR3 is TGCGCCAGCAGCTTAGTTACAGGCACAGATACGCAGTATTTT.

This sequence joins TRBV12-3 or TRBV12-4 and TRBJ2-2; TRBD1 matches at 12 bases. V lost 6 bases and J lost 5; bases outside the gene matches: 10. The length of the CDR3 is 17 residues. The CDR3 is CASSLPGQGAGTGELFF. As DNA, the CDR3 is TGTGCCAGCAGCCTTCCGGGACAGGGGGCAGGGACCGGGGAGCTGTTTTTT.

This sequence joins TRBV2 and TRBJ2-1; tentative D call: TRBD1 (5 bases). V gave up 6 bases and J gave up 5 bases, with 8 bases separating them. The CDR3 has 12 amino acids. CDR1 and CDR2 (germline): SNHLY, FYNNEI. The CDR3 sequence: CASSVGHNEQFF. The CDR3 bases are TGTGCCAGCAGCGTGGGGCACAATGAGCAGTTCTTC.

This rearrangement joins TRBV10-3 to TRBJ2-7; 7 bases are shared with TRBD1. This CDR3 has 14 residues. The trim removed 3 bases at V and 2 bases at J, leaving 4 bases unmatched. Germline V lookup: CDR1 ENHRY, CDR2 SYGVKD. The CDR3 DNA reads as TGTGCCATCAGTGACCAACAGGGGACCTACGAGCAGTACTTC. Amino acids: CAISDQQGTYEQYF.

J is TRBJ1-1 and V is TRBV7-6; D gene uncertain. CDR1 and CDR2 from the germline V gene are SGHVS and FNYEAQ. V lost 5 bases and J lost 2, with 12 bases in between. There are 14 residues in the CDR3. The CDR3 sequence: CASSPPTTNTEAFF. The CDR3 nucleotides are TGTGCCAGCAGCCCGCCGACGACAAACACTGAAGCTTTCTTT. Full variable domain (rest looked up from reference TRBV7-6 and TRBJ1-1): GAGVSQSPRYKVTKRGQDVALRCDPISGHVSLYWYRQALGQGPEFLTYFNYEAQQDKSGLPNDRFSAERPEGSISTLTIQRTEQRDSAMYRCASSPPTTNTEAFFGQGTRLTVV.

This clonotype was seen many times. The rearrangement links TRBV20-1 to TRBJ2-6, with a tentative D call TRBD2 (5 bases). V was cut by 0 bases and J by 1 base, with 13 bases left in between. Germline loops: CDR1 DFQATT, CDR2 SNEGSKA (reference sequence). This CDR3 is built from 17 residues. CDR3 in DNA: TGCAGTGCTAGAGATCCGGGAAGTTTATCTGGGGCCAACGTCCTGACTTTC. Translation: CSARDPGSLSGANVLTF.

This chain uses TRBV4-2 with TRBJ1-1; D unclear. Trimming cost V 4 bases and J 7 bases, with 7 bases left between them. The germline gives CDR1 LGHNA, CDR2 YNFKEQ. CDR3 length equals 11 residues. The CDR3 nucleotides read TGTGCCAGCAGCCGATCCGGTGAAGCTTTCTTT. This translates into CASSRSGEAFF.

A few counts support this clonotype. The chain has TRBV7-2 and TRBJ2-7, with a possible D match to TRBD1 (6 bases). The CDR3 length is 15 residues. With 5 bases removed from V and 4 bases from J, the gap between germline ends came to 18 bases. In germline, CDR1 is SGHTA, CDR2 FQGNSA. The CDR3 protein is CASSPDPGVGYEQYF. In nucleotides, the CDR3 is TGTGCCAGCAGCCCCGATCCAGGGGTAGGGTACGAGCAGTACTTC.

This clonotype appeared many times. The chain combines TRBV3-1 with TRBJ2-1; D is uncertain. In germline, CDR1 is LGHDT, CDR2 YNNKEL (reference sequence). The CDR3 contains 15 residues. Deletions cut 1 base from V and 7 bases from J, with 14 bases between. CDR3 sequence: CASSQAGPGRNEQFF. The CDR3 DNA reads as TGTGCCAGCAGCCAAGCCGGACCGGGTAGGAATGAGCAGTTCTTC.

This chain joins TRBV28 and TRBJ1-6, with D perhaps TRBD1 (6 bases). The germline V and J ends were trimmed by 3 bases and 10 bases, with 10 bases remaining between them. This CDR3 spans 13 amino acids. From germline, CDR1 is MDHEN and CDR2 SYDVKM. CDR3 DNA: TGTGCCAGCAGTTTTACAGGGCAGTCACCCCTCCACTTT. Translation: CASSFTGQSPLHF.

This clonotype turned up a few times. The chain joins TRBV2 to TRBJ2-5; tentatively, D is TRBD1 (6 bases). Trimming removed 4 bases from V and 5 bases from J, with 14 bases in between. The CDR3 is made up of 14 amino acids. Germline V gives CDR1 SNHLY, CDR2 FYNNEI. In nucleotides, the CDR3 is TGTGCCAGCAGTGGAGTCAGGGGAGACGAGACCCAGTACTTC. Its translation is CASSGVRGDETQYF.

This clonotype was seen a few times. The gene calls are TRBV18 and TRBJ2-1, with 7 bases fitting TRBD1. This CDR3 contains 14 residues. The trim removed 2 bases at V and 9 bases at J, leaving 7 bases unmatched. CDR1 KGHSH and CDR2 LQKENI come from the germline V gene. DNA of the CDR3: TGTGCCAGCTCACCATCCTTAGGGGGCGGTGAGCAGTTCTTC. This encodes CASSPSLGGGEQFF. Full variable domain (remainder filled in from reference TRBV18 and TRBJ2-1): NAGVMQNPRHLVRRRGQEARLRCSPMKGHSHVYWYRQLPEEGLKFMVYLQKENIIDESGMPKERFSAEFPKEGPSILRIQQVVRGDSAAYFCASSPSLGGGEQFFGPGTRLTVL.

The chain links TRBV4-3 to TRBJ2-2, with D maybe TRBD2 (5 bases). V was clipped by 4 bases and J by 0 bases, with 9 bases between them. CDR3 length: 15 amino acids. Germline assignment: CDR1 LGHNA and CDR2 YSLEER. Here the CDR3 reads CASSPDYANTGELFF. The DNA of the CDR3 is TGCGCCAGCAGCCCAGACTACGCGAACACCGGGGAGCTGTTTTTT.

This clonotype was found many times. This chain connects TRBV5-1 to TRBJ1-4; tentatively, D is TRBD1 (5 bases). CDR3 length: 14 amino acids. Germline CDR1 is SGHRS and CDR2 is YFSETQ. Trimming stripped 4 bases from V and 7 bases from J, with 14 bases between. DNA of the CDR3: TGCGCCAGCAGCCTCCGGGACGGAGGTGAAAAACTGTTTTTT. It translates to CASSLRDGGEKLFF.

The table lists this clonotype with many counts. The V and J genes are TRBV5-6 and TRBJ1-4; no clear D. V lost 2 bases, J lost 0 bases, and 2 bases lay in between. The length of the CDR3 is 13 residues. Germline values: CDR1 SGHDT, CDR2 YYEEEE. CDR3 sequence reads: CASSFATNEKLFF. CDR3 DNA sequence: TGTGCCAGCAGCTTTGCAACTAATGAAAAACTGTTTTTT. The whole variable domain, remainder taken from reference TRBV5-6 and TRBJ1-4, is DAGVTQSPTHLIKTRGQQVTLRCSPKSGHDTVSWYQQALGQGPQFIFQYYEEEERQRGNFPDRFSGHQFPNYSSELNVNALLLGDSALYLCASSFATNEKLFFGSGTQLSVL.

The sample holds many counts of this clonotype. The chain recombines TRBV2 with TRBJ2-3; TRBD1 is a possible D gene (6 bases). Between the trimmed V and J ends, which lost 6 bases and 4 bases, there was a span of 23 bases. This CDR3 has 17 residues. CDR1 is SNHLY, CDR2 FYNNEI, per germline. CDR3 protein: CASREARGRGLADTQYF. CDR3 sequence (DNA): TGTGCCAGCAGGGAGGCTAGAGGCAGGGGATTAGCAGATACGCAGTATTTT.

The table lists this clonotype with a few counts. The chain links TRBV7-2 to TRBJ2-5, with D unresolved. Per germline, CDR1 SGHTA and CDR2 FQGNSA. V was shortened by 2 bases and J by 2 bases, with 6 bases between the two germline ends. The CDR3 consists of 13 residues. The DNA of the CDR3 is TGTGCCAGCAGCTTAACCCAGCAAGAGACCCAGTACTTC. Amino acid sequence: CASSLTQQETQYF.

This clonotype was counted many times. V gene TRBV7-9 combines with J gene TRBJ2-7; tentatively, D is TRBD1 (6 bases). From germline, CDR1 is SEHNR and CDR2 FQNEAQ (reference sequence). CDR3 length: 15 residues. Deletions cut 1 base from V and 0 bases from J, with 10 bases between. This CDR3 is CASSLGRGSSYEQYF. CDR3 DNA sequence: TGTGCCAGCAGCTTAGGTAGGGGGTCCTCCTACGAGCAGTACTTC. The entire variable domain, with the rest obtained from reference TRBV7-9 and TRBJ2-7, is as follows: DTGVSQNPRHKITKRGQNVTFRCDPISEHNRLYWYRQTLGQGPEFLTYFQNEAQLEKSRLLSDRFSAERPKGSFSTLEIQRTEQGDSAMYLCASSLGRGSSYEQYFGPGTRLTVT.

This clonotype was counted once. The chain uses TRBV7-2 and TRBJ2-2; 9 nucleotides match TRBD1. CDR3 length: 15 residues. CDR1 is SGHTA, CDR2 FQGNSA, per germline. Trimming at V came to 4 bases and at J to 5 bases, leaving 5 bases not matched to a gene. CDR3 residues: CASSSGTGRTGELFF. The CDR3 DNA reads TGTGCCAGCAGCTCGGGGACAGGGAGGACCGGGGAGCTGTTTTTT.

This clonotype came up many times. The CDR3 nucleotides are TGTGCCAGCAGCCAACTGGACGGAATGAACACTGAAGCTTTCTTT. This encodes CASSQLDGMNTEAFF. The chain employs TRBV4-2 and TRBJ1-1, with D hard to call. Per germline, CDR1 LGHNA and CDR2 YNFKEQ. Trimming shortened V by 2 bases and J by 0 bases, and 10 bases separated the two germline ends. The CDR3 extends over 15 amino acids.

This clonotype appeared a few times. The chain combines TRBV6-2 or TRBV6-3 with TRBJ2-2; D possibly corresponds to TRBD1 (5 bases). This CDR3 is built from 16 residues. The germline V and J ends were trimmed by 2 bases and 1 base, with 11 bases remaining between them. CDR1 MNHEY and CDR2 SVGEGT come from the germline V gene. This chain's CDR3 is CASSYNRQLNTGELFF. In DNA form, the CDR3 reads TGTGCCAGCAGTTACAACCGACAGTTGAACACCGGGGAGCTGTTTTTT.

J is TRBJ2-7 and V is TRBV21-1; TRBD1, the table's D call, was not compared with the DNA. TRBV21-1 is termed a pseudogene. The CDR3 totals 14 residues. Here the CDR3 reads CARWRQGAYYEQYF. CDR3 nucleotide sequence: TGTGCCAGATGGAGACAGGGGGCTTACTACGAGCAGTACTTC.

This chain joins TRBV6-6 and TRBJ1-1, with 8 nucleotides matching TRBD1. CDR1 MNHNY and CDR2 SVGAGI come from the germline V gene (reference sequence). After removal of 4 bases from V and 4 bases from J, the junction contained 5 bases not matched to a gene. The CDR3 is made up of 14 amino acids. This CDR3 reads CASSSTGGRTEAFF. The CDR3 DNA sequence: TGTGCCAGCAGTTCTACAGGGGGGCGCACTGAAGCTTTCTTT.

V and J are TRBV11-2 and TRBJ2-3; 7 bases are a match to TRBD1. Germline V CDR1 and CDR2: SGHAT, FQNNGV. V was clipped by 2 bases and J by 5 bases; unmatched bases: 1. The CDR3 runs to 13 residues. CDR3 residues: CASSLRGRDTQYF. CDR3 DNA: TGTGCCAGCAGCTTAAGGGGGCGAGATACGCAGTATTTT.

This clonotype was seen a handful of times. The chain uses TRBV7-8 and TRBJ1-5; D is undetermined. The V and J ends lost 1 base and 4 bases respectively, with 5 bases between them. CDR1 is SGHVS and CDR2 is FQNEAQ in the germline V gene. This CDR3 region has 13 residues. The CDR3 nucleotides read TGTGCCAGCAGCTTAGTCTTAAATCAGCCCCAGCATTTT. As protein: CASSLVLNQPQHF.

The chain joins TRBV20-1 to TRBJ2-7, with D uncertain. Trimming left V 6 bases short and J 2 bases short, with 8 bases between. Looked up from germline, CDR1 is DFQATT and CDR2 is SNEGSKA (reference sequence). The CDR3 is 11 amino acids. The CDR3 loop reads CSAQITYEQYF. Here the CDR3 DNA reads TGCAGTGCCCAGATCACCTACGAGCAGTACTTC.